This section outlines one T cell receptor beta chain sequence together with its context. Which antigen it targets is not known. Qualities for individual bases were not recorded, and no much larger clone is one base off. The sample contains more than one DNA sequence encoding this CDR3. The immunoSEQ Assay, a bias-controlled multiplex PCR, was used to amplify TCRbeta CDR3 regions from genomic DNA. The authors' pipeline ran thus. Within the assay, amplification of reference gene primers was used to estimate how many nucleated cells each sample contained. Sequence reads were collapsed and filtered to measure the absolute abundance of every unique TCRbeta CDR3 rearrangement. For each sample, productive Simpson clonality was calculated as the square root of Simpson's diversity index over productive rearrangements. TCRdb mirrors the immuneACCESS table, restricted to in-frame sequences. Some clones are absent from its copies; in checked studies, under half trace to an unresolved V gene, and the reason for the others is unknown. V and J calls and clone size are those listed in that table; D and trimming were worked out from the DNA. The sample data list approximately 120,000 clones, and roughly 89% of these were observed just once. Roughly 19% of the sample goes to the ten largest clones.

The data originate from a study of blood T cell repertoires in COVID-19 (dated by TCRdb to 2018 to 2020). For the study in its entirety: The collaborator samples originated in the United States, Italy and Spain and spanned the acute and convalescent phases of COVID-19. The prospective study material was composed of cDNA or gDNA derived from T cells, B-cell-depleted T cells, or PBMCs. Deeply sampled blood TCRbeta repertoires from subjects exposed to, actively infected with, or recovered from COVID-19 were included in the dataset. The repertoires were released in a freely available public database meant as a resource for research on the immune response to SARS-CoV-2. The samples were drawn from the first 160 participants of the ongoing ImmuneRACE study and from 1,200 or so subjects provided by 6 global collaborators. The sample metadata nearly always contained a de-identified subject ID, COVID-19 status, age in years and sex. Where HLA class I and class II types were available, the types were taken from metadata supplied by the sample provider, not from assay-based typing.

Whole blood was collected in K2EDTA tubes by collaborating institutions according to the institutions' own protocols. For TCRbeta analysis, collaborators shipped samples in one of three forms: frozen whole blood, isolated PBMCs, or DNA extracted from either of those sample types. The paper's findings and limits, for the study overall: The quantity of clinical and demographic metadata differed by source and by participant and was supplied without curation.

The CDR3 contains 14 residues, cysteine and phenylalanine counted. Only the CDR3 DNA stays, 42 bases, in frame from base 1. The germline V gene (reference sequence) sets CDR1 to MNHEY and CDR2 to SMNVEV. Trimming takes 0 bases from V and 4 bases from J, and the germline ends sit 10 bases apart. Sequencing was performed on peripheral blood. Recombination linked TRBV27 to TRBJ2-7; the D gene is perhaps TRBD1, on 6 matching bases. This receptor was identified in a human donor with acute or convalescent COVID-19. The donor label of this sample is uncertain. The CDR3 has the sequence CASSLSGGGYEQYF. The DNA sequence reads TGTGCCAGCAGTTTATCTGGGGGCGGGTACGAGCAGTACTTC.